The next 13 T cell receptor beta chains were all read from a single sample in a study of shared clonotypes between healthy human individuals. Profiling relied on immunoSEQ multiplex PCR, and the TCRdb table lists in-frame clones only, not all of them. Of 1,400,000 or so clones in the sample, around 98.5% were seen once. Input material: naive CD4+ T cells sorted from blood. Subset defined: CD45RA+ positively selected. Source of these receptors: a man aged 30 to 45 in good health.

CDR3 nucleotides: TGTGCCAGCAGCCAGTCGGGGGGGGTCTACGAGCAGTACTTC. It yields the protein CASSQSGGVYEQYF. The chain employs TRBV11-3 and TRBJ2-7; 8 nucleotides match TRBD2. The CDR3 is 14 residues long. Germline CDR1 is SGHNT and CDR2 is YENEEA. The V segment lost 5 bases and the J segment 3 bases; nucleotides outside the gene matches: 6.

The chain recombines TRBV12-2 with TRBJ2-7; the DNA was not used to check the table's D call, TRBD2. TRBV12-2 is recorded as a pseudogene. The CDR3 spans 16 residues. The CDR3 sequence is CASRLECGRGFYEQYF. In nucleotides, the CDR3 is TGTGCAAGTCGCTTAGAGTGCGGGAGGGGATTCTACGAGCAGTACTTC.

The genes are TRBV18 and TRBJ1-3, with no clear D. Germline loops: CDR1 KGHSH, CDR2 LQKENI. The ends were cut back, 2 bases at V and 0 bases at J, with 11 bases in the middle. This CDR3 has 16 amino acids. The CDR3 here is CASSPVSGNSGNTIYF. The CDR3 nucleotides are TGTGCCAGCTCACCAGTTTCGGGGAACTCTGGAAACACCATATATTTT.

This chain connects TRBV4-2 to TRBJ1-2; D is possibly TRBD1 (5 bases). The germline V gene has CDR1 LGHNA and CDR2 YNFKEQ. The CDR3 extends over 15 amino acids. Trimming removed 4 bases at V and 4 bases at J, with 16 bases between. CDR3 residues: CASSPGRPQGYGYTF. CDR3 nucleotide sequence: TGTGCCAGCAGCCCGGGGCGTCCCCAAGGCTATGGCTACACCTTC.

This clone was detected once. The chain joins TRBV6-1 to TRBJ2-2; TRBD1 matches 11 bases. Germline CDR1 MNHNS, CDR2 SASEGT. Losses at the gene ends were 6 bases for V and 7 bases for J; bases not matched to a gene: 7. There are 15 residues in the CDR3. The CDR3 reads CASRMDRGQVGELFF. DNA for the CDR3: TGTGCCAGCAGGATGGACAGGGGGCAAGTCGGGGAGCTGTTTTTT.

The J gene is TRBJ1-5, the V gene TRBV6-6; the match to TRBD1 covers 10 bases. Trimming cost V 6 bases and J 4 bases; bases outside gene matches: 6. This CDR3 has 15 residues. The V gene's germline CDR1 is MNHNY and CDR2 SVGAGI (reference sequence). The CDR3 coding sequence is TGTGCCAGCAGGGCACCGGGACAGGGGAATCAGCCCCAGCATTTT. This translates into CASRAPGQGNQPQHF.

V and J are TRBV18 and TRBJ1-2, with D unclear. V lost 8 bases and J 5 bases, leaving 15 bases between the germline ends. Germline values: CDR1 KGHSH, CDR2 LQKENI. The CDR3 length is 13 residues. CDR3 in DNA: TGTGCCAGCACACAAAAGGGTAATTATGGCTACACCTTC. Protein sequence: CASTQKGNYGYTF.

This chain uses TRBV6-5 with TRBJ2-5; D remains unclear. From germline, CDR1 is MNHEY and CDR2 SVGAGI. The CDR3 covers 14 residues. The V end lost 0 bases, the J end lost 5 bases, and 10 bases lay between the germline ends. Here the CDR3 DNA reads TGTGCCAGCAGTTACTCCCTTGTGAGGGAGACCCAGTACTTC. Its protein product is CASSYSLVRETQYF.

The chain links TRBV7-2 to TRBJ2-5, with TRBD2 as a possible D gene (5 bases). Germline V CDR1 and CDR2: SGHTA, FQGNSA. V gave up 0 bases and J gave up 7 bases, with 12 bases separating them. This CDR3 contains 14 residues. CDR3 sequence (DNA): TGTGCCAGCAGCTTAGCGAGGGAGACCCGGACCCAGTACTTC. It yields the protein CASSLARETRTQYF.

The CDR3 DNA reads TGTGCCAGCAGTTGGGACCGAGGGGGCACTGAAGCTTTCTTT. This translates into CASSWDRGGTEAFF. The chain has TRBV6-5 and TRBJ1-1, with D possibly TRBD1 on 6 matching bases. Germline V CDR1 and CDR2: MNHEY, SVGAGI. The CDR3 is 14 residues long. Between the trimmed V and J ends, which lost 4 bases and 4 bases, there was a span of 13 bases.

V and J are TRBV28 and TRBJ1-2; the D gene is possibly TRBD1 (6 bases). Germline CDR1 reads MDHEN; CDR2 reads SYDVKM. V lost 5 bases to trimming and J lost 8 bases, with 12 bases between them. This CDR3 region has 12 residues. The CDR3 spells CASSKDRWGYTF. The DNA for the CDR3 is TGTGCCAGCAGTAAGGACAGATGGGGCTACACCTTC.

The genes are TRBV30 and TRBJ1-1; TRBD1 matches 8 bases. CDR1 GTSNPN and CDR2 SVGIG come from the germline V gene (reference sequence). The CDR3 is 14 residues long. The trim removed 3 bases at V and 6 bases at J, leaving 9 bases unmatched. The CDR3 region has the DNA TGTGCCTGGAGATTCAGGGGGCGCCTGGCTGAAGCTTTCTTT. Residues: CAWRFRGRLAEAFF.

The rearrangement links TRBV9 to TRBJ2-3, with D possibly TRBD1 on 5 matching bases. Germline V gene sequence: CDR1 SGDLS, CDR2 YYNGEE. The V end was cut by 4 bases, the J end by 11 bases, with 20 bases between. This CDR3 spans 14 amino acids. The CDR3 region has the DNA TGTGCCAGCAGCCCCCTCCCACAGGCTATGAAGCAGTATTTT. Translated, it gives CASSPLPQAMKQYF.